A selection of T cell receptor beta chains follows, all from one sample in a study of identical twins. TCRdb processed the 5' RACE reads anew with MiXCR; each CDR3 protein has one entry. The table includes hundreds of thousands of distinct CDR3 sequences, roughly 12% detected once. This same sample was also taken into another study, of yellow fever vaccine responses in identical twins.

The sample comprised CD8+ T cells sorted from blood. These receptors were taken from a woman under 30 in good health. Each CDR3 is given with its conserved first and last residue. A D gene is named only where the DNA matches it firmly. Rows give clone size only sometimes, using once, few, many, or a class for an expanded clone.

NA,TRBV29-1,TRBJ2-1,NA,CSVADWGESSYNEQFF,TGCAGCGTTGCTGATTGGGGGGAGAGCTCCTACAATGAGCAGTTCTTC
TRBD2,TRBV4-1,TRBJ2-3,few,CASSHPTSGSGQDTQYF,TGCGCCAGCAGCCACCCGACTAGCGGGAGTGGACAAGATACGCAGTATTTT
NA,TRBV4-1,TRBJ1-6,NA,CASSLFPGLLSPLHF,TGCGCCAGCAGCCTGTTCCCGGGACTCCTTTCACCCCTCCACTTT
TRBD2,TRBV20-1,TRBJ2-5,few,CSARGSLAGEKETQYF,TGCAGTGCTAGGGGGTCCCTGGCGGGGGAGAAAGAGACCCAGTACTTC
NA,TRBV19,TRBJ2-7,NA,CASSTGDPPQGYYEQYF,TGTGCCAGTAGTACCGGGGACCCTCCCCAGGGGTACTACGAGCAGTACTTC
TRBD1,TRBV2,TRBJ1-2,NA,CASSRGGLDRGKYGYTF,TGTGCCAGCAGTCGAGGGGGCCTCGACAGGGGTAAATACGGCTACACCTTC
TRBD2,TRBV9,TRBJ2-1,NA,CASSGGTTYNEQFF,TGTGCCAGCAGCGGCGGGACTACCTACAATGAGCAGTTCTTC
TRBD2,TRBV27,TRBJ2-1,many,CASRDSGGDIYNEQFF,TGTGCCAGCAGAGATAGCGGGGGCGACATCTACAATGAGCAGTTCTTC
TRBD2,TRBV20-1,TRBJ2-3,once,CSAETSVFNTDTQYF,TGCAGTGCGGAGACTAGCGTTTTTAACACAGATACGCAGTATTTT
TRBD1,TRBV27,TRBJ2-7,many,CASSPGQSYEQYF,TGTGCCAGCAGTCCGGGACAGTCCTACGAGCAGTACTTC
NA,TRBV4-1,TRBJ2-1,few,CASSQDRLIDEQFF,TGCGCCAGCAGCCAAGATCGACTAATTGATGAGCAGTTCTTC
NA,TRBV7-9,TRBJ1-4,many,CASAGAGLFNEKLFF,TGTGCCAGCGCCGGGGCGGGACTTTTCAATGAAAAACTGTTTTTT
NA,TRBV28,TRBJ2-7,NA,CASSLGMAEGLRGYEQYF,TGTGCCAGCAGTCTAGGGATGGCAGAGGGATTGCGGGGCTACGAGCAGTACTTC
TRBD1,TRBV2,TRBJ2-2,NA,CASSAGQGSNTGELFF,TGTGCCAGCAGTGCAGGACAGGGGTCGAACACCGGGGAGCTGTTTTTT
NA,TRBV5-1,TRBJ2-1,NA,CASSLGRLDSYNEQFF,TGCGCCAGCAGCTTGGGGCGTTTAGACTCCTACAATGAGCAGTTCTTC
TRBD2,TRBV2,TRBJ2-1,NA,CASRFGTSESYNEQFF,TGTGCCAGCAGATTCGGGACTAGCGAATCCTACAATGAGCAGTTCTTC
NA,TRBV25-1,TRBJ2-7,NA,CASSEGGQVDEQYF,TGTGCCAGCAGTGAGGGGGGCCAGGTGGACGAGCAGTACTTC
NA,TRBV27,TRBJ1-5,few,CASSGWNQPQHF,TGTGCCAGCAGTGGATGGAATCAGCCCCAGCATTTT
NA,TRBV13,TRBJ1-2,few,CASSDKGRPDYGYTF,TGTGCCAGCAGCGATAAGGGACGCCCAGACTATGGCTACACCTTC
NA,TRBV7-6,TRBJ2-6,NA,CASSYGQISSGANVLTF,TGTGCCAGCAGCTACGGACAGATCAGCTCTGGGGCCAACGTCCTGACTTTC
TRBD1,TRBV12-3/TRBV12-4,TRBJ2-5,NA,CASSLAQGQGQETQYF,TGTGCCAGCAGTTTAGCCCAAGGACAGGGACAAGAGACCCAGTACTTC
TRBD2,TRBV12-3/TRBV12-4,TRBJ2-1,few,CASSPFLLAGGPDEQFF,TGTGCCAGCAGTCCATTTCTCTTAGCGGGGGGGCCCGATGAGCAGTTCTTC
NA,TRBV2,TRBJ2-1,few,CASSEPPGPLYNEQFF,TGTGCCAGCAGTGAACCCCCGGGGCCCCTATACAATGAGCAGTTCTTC